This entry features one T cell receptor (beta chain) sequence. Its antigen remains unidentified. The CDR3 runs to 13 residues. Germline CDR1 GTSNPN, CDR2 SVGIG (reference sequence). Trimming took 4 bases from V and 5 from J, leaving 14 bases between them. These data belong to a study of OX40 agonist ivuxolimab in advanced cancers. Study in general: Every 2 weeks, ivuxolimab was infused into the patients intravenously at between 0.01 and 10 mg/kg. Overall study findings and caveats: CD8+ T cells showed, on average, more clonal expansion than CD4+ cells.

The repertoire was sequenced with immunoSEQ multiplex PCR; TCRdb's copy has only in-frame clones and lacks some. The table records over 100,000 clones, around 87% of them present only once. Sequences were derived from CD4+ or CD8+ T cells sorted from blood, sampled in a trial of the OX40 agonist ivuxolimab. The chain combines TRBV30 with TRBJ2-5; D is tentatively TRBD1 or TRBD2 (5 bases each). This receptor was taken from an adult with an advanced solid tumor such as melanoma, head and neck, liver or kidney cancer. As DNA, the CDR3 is TGTGCCTGGACCCCTGGGGACCGGGAGACCCAGTACTTC. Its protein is CAWTPGDRETQYF.